This T cell receptor beta chain was sequenced in a study of radiation and T cells in renal cell carcinoma. Study-wide findings and caveats: Without pretreatment biopsies, baseline tumor clonotype presence was undetermined. From baseline, blood top tumor clonotypes peaked at 2 weeks post-radiation.

CDR1 SGHDT and CDR2 YYEEEE come from the germline V gene. Trimming cost V 0 bases and J 5 bases, with 6 bases left between them. This CDR3 region has 13 residues. For this clone: Antigen unknown.

Time point: blood 2 weeks post-SBRT. Treatment described: 15 Gy SBRT to primary tumor, nephrectomy 4 weeks later. Serial blood draws occurred at baseline and 2 and 4 weeks post-SBRT. Clear cell pathology was present in this patient's renal cell carcinoma. TCRdb keeps only in-frame clones here, not all; method: immunoSEQ multiplex PCR. The sample includes 120,000 or so clones, more than 75% of them seen just once. This chain uses TRBV5-6 with TRBJ2-1; the D is unclear. The specimen was blood, collected from a patient whose treatment included radiotherapy and nephrectomy. The receptor was isolated from a woman in her 70s with renal cell carcinoma. CDR3 protein: CASSLGGHNEQFF. CDR3 nucleotide sequence: TGTGCCAGCAGCTTGGGCGGACACAATGAGCAGTTCTTC.